The 17 T cell receptor beta chains presented below share a single source sample, sequenced in a study of PD-L1 blockade in urothelial cancer. This table comes from immunoSEQ multiplex PCR, and its TCRdb copy is limited to in-frame clones, with some not included. Of tens of thousands of clones listed, more than 75% are singletons. The starting material was PBMCs, obtained around atezolizumab (anti-PD-L1) treatment. The receptors were sampled from a man in his 70s with urothelial cancer.

The V call is TRBV4-1, the J call TRBJ2-7; 10 bases are a match to TRBD1. CDR1 and CDR2 (germline): MGHRA, YSYEKL. Trimming removed 4 bases from V and 11 bases from J; junction bases left unmatched: 14. The CDR3 is 15 residues long. The chain's CDR3 is CASSPYGQGDRAEYF. The DNA of the CDR3 is TGCGCCAGCAGCCCCTACGGACAGGGGGACAGGGCGGAGTACTTC.

V is TRBV5-1 and J is TRBJ1-3; 7 bases fit TRBD1. The V gene end was trimmed by 3 bases and the J gene end by 3 bases; junction bases not matched to a gene: 9. The germline gives CDR1 SGHRS, CDR2 YFSETQ. This CDR3 contains 16 residues. CDR3 sequence (DNA): TGCGCCAGCAGCTCCGGCCCAGGGGGAAGTGGAAACACCATATATTTT. This gives the protein CASSSGPGGSGNTIYF.

The chain combines TRBV29-1 with TRBJ1-1; perhaps TRBD1 as D (6 bases). There are 11 residues in the CDR3. V was shortened by 7 bases and J by 3 bases, with 9 bases between the two germline ends. Germline V CDR1 and CDR2: SQVTM, ANQGSEA. The CDR3 DNA follows: TGCAGCGCGGGACAACACACTGAAGCTTTCTTT. Its translation: CSAGQHTEAFF.

This chain uses TRBV2 with TRBJ1-5, with D possibly TRBD1 on 6 matching bases. There are 18 residues in the CDR3. V lost 4 bases, J lost 2 bases, and 21 bases lay in between. Germline V CDR1 and CDR2: SNHLY, FYNNEI. CDR3: CASSAFGQRLGGNQPQHF. The CDR3 nucleotides are TGTGCCAGCAGTGCGTTCGGACAGCGCCTTGGGGGCAATCAGCCCCAGCATTTT.

This clone was seen just once. The chain couples TRBV6-5 to TRBJ1-2, with D perhaps matching TRBD1 (5 bases). V lost 5 bases and J 8 bases, leaving 21 bases between the germline ends. There are 15 residues in the CDR3. Germline CDR1 is MNHEY and CDR2 is SVGAGI. The CDR3 is CASSTVPSGQRGYTF. CDR3 bases: TGTGCCAGCAGTACCGTACCGTCAGGGCAGCGCGGCTACACCTTC.

This chain links TRBV6-6 with TRBJ2-2; 12 positions match TRBD1. From germline, CDR1 is MNHNY and CDR2 SVGAGI (reference sequence). V was clipped by 6 bases and J by 6 bases; unmatched bases: 5. CDR3 length equals 15 residues. In DNA, the CDR3 is TGTGCCAGCAGAGGGGGACAGGGGGCGCCCGGGGAGCTGTTTTTT. It specifies CASRGGQGAPGELFF.

This rearrangement joins TRBV19 to TRBJ1-2, with 12 bases aligning to TRBD1. The V segment lost 11 bases and the J segment 1 base; nucleotides outside the gene matches: 8. CDR3 length equals 15 residues. Looked up from germline, CDR1 is LNHDA and CDR2 is SQIVND (reference sequence). The CDR3 DNA sequence: TGTGCCTCTTACGGGACAGGGGGCGATAACTATGGCTACACCTTC. Its protein product is CASYGTGGDNYGYTF.

The chain combines TRBV9 with TRBJ2-2, with 7 bases identical to TRBD2. Germline V gene lookup returns CDR1 SGDLS and CDR2 YYNGEE. Germline trimming cut 2 bases from V and 4 bases from J; bases unmatched to any gene: 5. This CDR3 spans 15 amino acids. The CDR3, as DNA: TGTGCCAGCAGCGTTGTGGGGGGGAGCACCGGGGAGCTGTTTTTT. Encoded protein: CASSVVGGSTGELFF.

The chain combines TRBV19 with TRBJ2-1, with D hard to call. Germline V CDR1 and CDR2: LNHDA, SQIVND (reference sequence). The CDR3 contains 12 residues. V lost 3 bases and J lost 6, with 6 bases in between. CDR3: CASSIFPNEQFF. In DNA, the CDR3 is TGTGCCAGTAGTATCTTTCCCAATGAGCAGTTCTTC.

Regarding this clone: The sample contains more than one DNA sequence encoding this CDR3. V gene TRBV5-1 combines with J gene TRBJ2-5, with D possibly TRBD1 on 6 matching bases. Germline V gene data show CDR1 as SGHRS and CDR2 as YFSETQ. The V gene lost 7 bases and the J gene lost 3 bases, with 16 bases spanning the gap. This CDR3 contains 14 residues. The chain's CDR3 is CASRRGALEETQYF. The CDR3 DNA sequence: TGCGCCAGCCGCAGGGGAGCGCTCGAAGAGACCCAGTACTTC.

The chain has TRBV10-3 and TRBJ2-1; TRBD2 agrees at 12 bases. The V gene end was trimmed by 4 bases and the J gene end by 10 bases; junction bases not matched to a gene: 11. The germline CDR1 and CDR2 sequences are ENHRY and SYGVKD. The CDR3 has 16 amino acids. The CDR3 nucleotides read TGTGCCATCAGTGCTACGACTAGCGGGAGAACTGGGGAGCAGTTCTTC. It specifies CAISATTSGRTGEQFF.

CDR3 protein: CASSYGLAGTDTQYF. The CDR3, as DNA: TGTGCCAGCAGTTACGGACTAGCGGGGACAGATACGCAGTATTTT. The rearrangement joins TRBV6-6 to TRBJ2-3, with 12 bases matching TRBD2. The CDR3 has 15 amino acids. The germline CDR1 and CDR2 sequences are MNHNY and SVGAGI (reference sequence). J was trimmed by 3 bases and V by 2 bases; bases with no gene match: 0.

V is TRBV7-2 and J is TRBJ2-5; the D gene is possibly TRBD2 (5 bases). This CDR3 region has 12 residues. Germline V gene sequence: CDR1 SGHTA, CDR2 FQGNSA. With 8 bases removed from V and 5 bases from J, the gap between germline ends came to 12 bases. The CDR3 loop reads CASGEGGETQYF. The DNA for the CDR3 is TGTGCCAGCGGCGAGGGCGGGGAGACCCAGTACTTC.

This sequence joins TRBV5-4 and TRBJ2-7; 8 nucleotides match TRBD1. J gave up 2 bases and V 4 bases, and 8 bases lay outside the gene matches. Germline V gene data show CDR1 as SGHNT and CDR2 as YYREEE (reference sequence). The CDR3 covers 15 residues. The DNA for the CDR3 is TGTGCCAGCAGCCTGAAAGGACAGGGAACCTACGAGCAGTACTTC. Residues: CASSLKGQGTYEQYF.

The chain recombines TRBV6-6 with TRBJ2-3; D is undetermined. This CDR3 is built from 13 residues. The V end lost 6 bases, the J end lost 0 bases, and 7 bases lay between the germline ends. Germline values: CDR1 MNHNY, CDR2 SVGAGI (reference sequence). CDR3 coding DNA: TGTGCCAGCAGCCTAGACAGCACAGATACGCAGTATTTT. Protein: CASSLDSTDTQYF.

The V call is TRBV19, the J call TRBJ1-5, with D possibly matching TRBD1 (6 bases). CDR1 is LNHDA and CDR2 is SQIVND in the germline V gene (reference sequence). Trimming pared 6 bases from V and 1 base from J, leaving 10 bases between. CDR3 length: 14 residues. In nucleotides, the CDR3 is TGTGCCAGTAGGGGTGACAGGAGCAATCAGCCCCAGCATTTT. Translated: CASRGDRSNQPQHF.

The chain has TRBV28 and TRBJ2-2; D perhaps matches TRBD1 (5 bases). Germline CDR1 and CDR2: MDHEN and SYDVKM. This CDR3 is built from 15 residues. V was cut by 5 bases and J by 1 base, with 11 bases left in between. CDR3 region: CASSPVQGNTGELFF. The CDR3 region has the DNA TGTGCCAGCAGTCCCGTCCAGGGGAACACCGGGGAGCTGTTTTTT.